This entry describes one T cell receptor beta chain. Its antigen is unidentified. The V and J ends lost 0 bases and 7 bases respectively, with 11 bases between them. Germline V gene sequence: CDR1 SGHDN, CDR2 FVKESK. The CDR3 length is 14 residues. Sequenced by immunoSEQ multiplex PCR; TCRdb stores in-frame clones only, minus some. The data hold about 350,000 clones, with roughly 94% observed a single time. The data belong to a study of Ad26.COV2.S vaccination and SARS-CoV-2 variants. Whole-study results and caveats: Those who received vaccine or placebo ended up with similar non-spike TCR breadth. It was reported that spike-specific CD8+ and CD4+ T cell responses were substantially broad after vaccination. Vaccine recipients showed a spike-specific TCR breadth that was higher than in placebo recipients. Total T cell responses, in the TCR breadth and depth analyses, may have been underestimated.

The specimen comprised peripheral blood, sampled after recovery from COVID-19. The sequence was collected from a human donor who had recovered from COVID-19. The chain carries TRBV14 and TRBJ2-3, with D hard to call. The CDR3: CASSQDRWINTQYF. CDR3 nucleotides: TGTGCCAGCAGCCAAGATCGGTGGATTAATACGCAGTATTTT. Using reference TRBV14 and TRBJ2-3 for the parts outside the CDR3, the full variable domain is EAGVTQFPSHSVIEKGQTVTLRCDPISGHDNLYWYRRVMGKEIKFLLHFVKESKQDESGMPNNRFLAERTGGTYSTLKVQPAELEDSGVYFCASSQDRWINTQYFGPGTRLTVL.